The entry below describes one TCR beta chain. This clonotype occurred once. The specificity of this receptor is unknown. Base qualities are not at hand, and no much larger clone is one base apart. The library was generated by 5' RACE. The data were produced on an Illumina HiSeq 2000. A universal primer binding site was added through template switching, and the final cDNA carried a unique molecular identifier so that TCR cDNA molecules could be counted accurately. Specific primers in the conserved constant-segment region were used to synthesize first-strand cDNA for TCR alpha and beta chains. To control for contamination, every cDNA library carried two barcodes: a SMART-Mk sample barcode plus Illumina barcodes. TruSeq adapter sequences along with Illumina sample barcodes were introduced in two successive PCR steps. The Illumina HiSeq platform was used with custom primers to sequence TCR alpha and beta cDNA libraries. The source study handled its data this way. MiGEC processed the raw reads to extract unique molecular identifiers, while MiXCR was used to determine the CDR3 positions. For each individual, recombination models were inferred using an EM algorithm with the repgenHMM and IGoR tools. The analysis of shared clonotypes was done with the tcR package in R, with sharing normalized by the product of cloneset sizes. Out-of-frame nonproductive sequences were analyzed to study raw recombination free of thymic and clonal selection effects. TCRdb itself trimmed the public reads at Q25 with fastp, ran MiXCR and retained productive beta chains. Records with the same CDR3 protein are collapsed into one entry carrying the most frequent genes and DNA. The authors' filters were not applied to this entry. For this sample there are around 1.7 million distinct CDR3 sequences; less than 35% appear just once. Of the sample, about 0.27% is held by the ten largest clones.

Every donor in the study was a healthy Caucasian. The data originate from a study of identical twins (TCRdb year 2016). A note on the overall study: To test whether fetal clonotypes persist, this study deep-sequenced TCR alpha and beta repertoires from monozygotic twins, from unrelated adults of various ages, and from cord blood. Replicate twin experiments were performed at different times using different library preparation protocols to rule out contamination.

General findings and caveats noted by the study authors: Zero-insertion analyses could be partly confounded by invariant T cells such as MAIT and iNKT, although diverse VJ usage argued against such confounding for most clonotypes. Because the same donors could not be followed over many years, the conclusions relied on cross-sectional statistical analysis. In beta out-of-frame sequences, excess twin sharing was weaker, because having fewer shared sequences lowered the signal-to-noise ratio. Abundant cord blood beta clonotypes carried fewer insertions; young adult naive repertoires showed a weaker similar trend, while memory repertoires showed none. In monozygotic twins, out-of-frame TCR alpha sharing was systematically underestimated by recombination models, although the models agreed with sharing between unrelated individuals. Out-of-frame TCR alpha sequences shared between twins showed an excess of low generation-probability sequences compared with coincidental sharing between unrelated individuals.

The cysteine opens and the phenylalanine closes a CDR3 of 15 amino acids. Solely the CDR3 DNA is kept, with 45 bases framed from the first base. V is cut back by 1 base and J by 0 bases, with 6 bases in the junction unmatched. Looking up the germline V gene (reference sequence) yields CDR1 DFQATT and CDR2 SNEGSKA. The TCR was taken from a newborn girl in good health. The V gene is TRBV20-1 and the J gene is TRBJ2-7; TRBD2 aligns with 7 central bases. The sequenced material came from cord blood. At the DNA level, the sequence is TGCAGTGCTAGAGGGAGGCTAGCGGACTCCTACGAGCAGTACTTC. Its product reads: CSARGRLADSYEQYF.